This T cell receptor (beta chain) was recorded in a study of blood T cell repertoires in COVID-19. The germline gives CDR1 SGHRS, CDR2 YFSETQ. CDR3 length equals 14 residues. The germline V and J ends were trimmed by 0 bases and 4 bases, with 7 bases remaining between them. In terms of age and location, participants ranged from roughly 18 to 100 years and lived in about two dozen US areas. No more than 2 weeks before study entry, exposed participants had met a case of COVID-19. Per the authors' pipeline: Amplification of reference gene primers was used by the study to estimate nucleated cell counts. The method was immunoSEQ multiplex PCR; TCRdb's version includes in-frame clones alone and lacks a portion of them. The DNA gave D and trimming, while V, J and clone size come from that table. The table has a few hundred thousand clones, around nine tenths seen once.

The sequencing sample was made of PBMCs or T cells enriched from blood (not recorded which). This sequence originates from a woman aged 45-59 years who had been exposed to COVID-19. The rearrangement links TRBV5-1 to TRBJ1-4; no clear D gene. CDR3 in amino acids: CASSLGGLNEKLFF. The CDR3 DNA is TGCGCCAGCAGCTTGGGCGGACTTAATGAAAAACTGTTTTTT.